This TCR beta chain was captured in a study of T cell changes during pregnancy in multiple sclerosis. The table came from immunoSEQ multiplex PCR; TCRdb's copy has only in-frame clones and leaves some out. The sample records 20,000 to 30,000 clones, around 90% being singletons. The CDR3 spans 10 residues. This chain joins TRBV21-1 and TRBJ2-5; TRBD2, the table's D call, lacks a check against the DNA. TRBV21-1 is a known pseudogene. The origin of this receptor is a female donor in good health, enrolled as a control in a pregnancy study. Specimen: CD4+ T cells from peripheral blood mononuclear cells, collected in the first trimester of pregnancy. The CDR3 DNA sequence: TGTGCCAGCACCGAAGAGACCCAGTACTTC. It specifies CASTEETQYF.